The 6 T cell receptor beta chains given below trace back to one sample, sequenced in a study of blood T cell repertoires in COVID-19. Measured with immunoSEQ multiplex PCR; TCRdb has only the in-frame clones, and not every one. The sample holds tens of thousands of clones, roughly 84% seen once. The source material was peripheral blood. Source of these receptors: an older man in a cohort sampled during active COVID-19.

The chain joins TRBV2 to TRBJ2-7, with TRBD2 identical over 8 bases. This CDR3 spans 15 amino acids. Germline lookup yields CDR1 SNHLY and CDR2 FYNNEI. With 3 bases clipped from V and 4 bases from J, the junction kept 8 bases outside the gene matches. CDR3 in DNA: TGTGCCAGCAGTGAGGGGGTACTAGCGGTATACGAGCAGTACTTC. Translating gives CASSEGVLAVYEQYF.

The chain links TRBV4-3 to TRBJ2-3, with 14 positions matching TRBD2. The length of the CDR3 is 15 residues. Germline V gene data show CDR1 as LGHNA and CDR2 as YSLEER. With 6 bases clipped from V and 5 bases from J, the junction kept 4 bases outside the gene matches. This chain's CDR3 is CASSPTSGGGDTQYF. The CDR3 DNA is TGCGCCAGCAGTCCGACTAGCGGGGGGGGAGATACGCAGTATTTT.

This chain uses TRBV20-1 with TRBJ1-1; 7 nucleotides match TRBD1. J lost 0 bases, V lost 3 bases, and 4 bases had no gene match. The CDR3 has 14 amino acids. Looked up from germline, CDR1 is DFQATT and CDR2 is SNEGSKA (reference sequence). The CDR3 nucleotides are TGCAGTGCTAGTAAGGGGGCGATGAACACTGAAGCTTTCTTT. The encoded protein is CSASKGAMNTEAFF.

The chain is built from TRBV6-2 or TRBV6-3 and TRBJ2-5; 7 bases are shared with TRBD2. The germline CDR1 and CDR2 sequences are MNHEY and SVGEGT. The CDR3 runs to 14 residues. The ends lost 5 bases at V and 2 bases at J; junction bases unmatched: 5. DNA for the CDR3: TGTGCCAGCAGTGGGACTATCGTTCAAGAGACCCAGTACTTC. As protein: CASSGTIVQETQYF.

The V and J genes are TRBV18 and TRBJ1-2; 9 bases agree with TRBD1. Germline V lookup: CDR1 KGHSH, CDR2 LQKENI. The CDR3 covers 13 residues. Trimming took 2 bases from V and 7 from J; bases not matched to a gene: 2. This CDR3 is CASSPDRGAGYTF. In DNA, the CDR3 is TGTGCCAGCTCACCAGACAGGGGGGCTGGCTACACCTTC.

This clone was counted only a few times. The chain employs TRBV5-4 and TRBJ2-7; D possibly corresponds to TRBD2 (7 bases). CDR1 is SGHNT and CDR2 is YYREEE in the germline V gene (reference sequence). V dropped 3 bases and J dropped 2 bases, with 18 bases sitting between them. The CDR3 consists of 16 residues. As DNA, the CDR3 is TGTGCCAGCAGCTGGGGGGGACGGCAGGGGACCTACGAGCAGTACTTC. Protein product: CASSWGGRQGTYEQYF.